The following is a T cell receptor beta chain sequence with its context. This record comes from a study of shared clonotypes between healthy human individuals. TCRdb keeps only in-frame clones here, not all; method: immunoSEQ multiplex PCR. The repertoire includes under 600,000 clones, roughly 98% of them detected once, and 0.3% sits in the top ten. Naive CD8 cells lacked CD45RO, underwent positive selection for CCR7 and left out terminally differentiated effector memory CD45RA+ cells. The origin of this receptor is a man aged 25 to 45 in good health. Sequencing was carried out using naive CD8+ T cells sorted from blood.

In DNA form, the CDR3 reads TGTGCCAGCAGTGGGGTCGCATTCCTCACAGATACGCAGTATTTT. As protein: CASSGVAFLTDTQYF. The rearrangement links TRBV25-1 to TRBJ2-3; D unresolved. This CDR3 contains 15 residues. Per germline, CDR1 MGHDK and CDR2 SYGVNS. V lost 4 bases to trimming and J lost 2 bases, with 13 bases between them.